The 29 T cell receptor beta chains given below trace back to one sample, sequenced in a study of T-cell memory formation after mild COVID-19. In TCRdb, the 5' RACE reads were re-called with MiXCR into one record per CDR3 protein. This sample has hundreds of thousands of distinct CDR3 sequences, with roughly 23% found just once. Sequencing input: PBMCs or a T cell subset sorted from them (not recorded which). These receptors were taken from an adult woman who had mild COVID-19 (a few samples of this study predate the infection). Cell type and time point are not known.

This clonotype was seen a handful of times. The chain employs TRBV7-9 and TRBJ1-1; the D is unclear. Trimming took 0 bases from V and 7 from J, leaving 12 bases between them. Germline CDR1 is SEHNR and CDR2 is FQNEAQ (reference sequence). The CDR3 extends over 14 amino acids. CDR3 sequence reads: CASSLAARTFEAFF. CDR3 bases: TGTGCCAGCAGCTTAGCGGCAAGGACGTTTGAAGCTTTCTTT.

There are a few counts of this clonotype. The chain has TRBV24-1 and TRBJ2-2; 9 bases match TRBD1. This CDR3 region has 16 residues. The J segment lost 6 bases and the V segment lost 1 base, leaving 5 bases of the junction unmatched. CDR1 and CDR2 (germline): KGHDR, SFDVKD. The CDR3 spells CATSDFNRGLAGELFF. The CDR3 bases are TGTGCCACCAGTGATTTCAACAGGGGGCTCGCCGGGGAGCTGTTTTTT.

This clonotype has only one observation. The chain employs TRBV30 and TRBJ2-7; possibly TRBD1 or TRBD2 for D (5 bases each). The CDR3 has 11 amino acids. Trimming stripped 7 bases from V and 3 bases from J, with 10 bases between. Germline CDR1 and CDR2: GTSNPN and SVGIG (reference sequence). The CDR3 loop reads CALGDVYEQYF. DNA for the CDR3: TGTGCCTTGGGGGACGTCTACGAGCAGTACTTC.

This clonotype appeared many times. The CDR3 region has the DNA TGTGCCAGCAGCCAAGAGACAGTGTCCTACGAGCAGTACTTC. Translation: CASSQETVSYEQYF. The V call is TRBV4-2, the J call TRBJ2-7; possibly TRBD1 for D (5 bases). This CDR3 is built from 14 residues. Trimming pared 0 bases from V and 1 base from J, leaving 7 bases between. The germline gives CDR1 LGHNA, CDR2 YNFKEQ.

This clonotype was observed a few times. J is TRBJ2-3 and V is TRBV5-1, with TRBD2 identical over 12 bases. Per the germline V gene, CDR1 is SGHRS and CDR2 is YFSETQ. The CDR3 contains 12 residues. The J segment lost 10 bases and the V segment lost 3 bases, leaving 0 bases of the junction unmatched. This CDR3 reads CASSWTSGAQYF. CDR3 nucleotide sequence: TGCGCCAGCAGCTGGACTAGCGGGGCGCAGTATTTT.

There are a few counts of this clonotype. The CDR3 DNA reads as TGTGCCAGCAGTTGGGGGGACAGAAACACTGAAGCTTTCTTT. Translated, it gives CASSWGDRNTEAFF. V is TRBV6-5 and J is TRBJ1-1, with 7 bases that match TRBD1. Germline CDR1 MNHEY, CDR2 SVGAGI. The V and J ends lost 4 bases and 2 bases, in that order; junction bases with no gene match: 4. This CDR3 contains 14 residues.

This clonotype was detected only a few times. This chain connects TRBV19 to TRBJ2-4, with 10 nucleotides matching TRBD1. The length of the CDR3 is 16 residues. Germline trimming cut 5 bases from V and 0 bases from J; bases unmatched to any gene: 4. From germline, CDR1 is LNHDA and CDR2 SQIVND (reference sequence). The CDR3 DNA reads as TGTGCCAGTAGTCCCGGACAGGGGGTAGCCAAAAACATTCAGTACTTC. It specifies CASSPGQGVAKNIQYF.

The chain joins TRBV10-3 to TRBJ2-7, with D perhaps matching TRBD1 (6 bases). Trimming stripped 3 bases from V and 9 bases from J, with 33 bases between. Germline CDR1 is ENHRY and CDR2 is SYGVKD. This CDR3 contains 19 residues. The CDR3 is CAISDVSAKIPADRTAQYF. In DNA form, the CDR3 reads TGTGCCATCAGTGATGTAAGTGCAAAGATACCCGCGGACAGAACCGCGCAGTACTTC.

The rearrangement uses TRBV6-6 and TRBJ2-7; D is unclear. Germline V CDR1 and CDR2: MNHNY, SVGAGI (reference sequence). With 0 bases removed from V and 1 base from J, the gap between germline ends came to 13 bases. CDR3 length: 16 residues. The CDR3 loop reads CASSYSWAGLSYEQYF. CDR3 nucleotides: TGTGCCAGCAGTTACTCGTGGGCAGGATTGTCCTACGAGCAGTACTTC.

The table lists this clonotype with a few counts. In DNA form, the CDR3 reads TGTGCCAGCAGCCATATCCCAAATGAGCAGTTCTTC. It specifies CASSHIPNEQFF. V gene TRBV2 combines with J gene TRBJ2-1; unclear D gene. V was shortened by 6 bases and J by 7 bases, with 10 bases between the two germline ends. CDR1 and CDR2 from the germline V gene are SNHLY and FYNNEI. The CDR3 totals 12 residues.

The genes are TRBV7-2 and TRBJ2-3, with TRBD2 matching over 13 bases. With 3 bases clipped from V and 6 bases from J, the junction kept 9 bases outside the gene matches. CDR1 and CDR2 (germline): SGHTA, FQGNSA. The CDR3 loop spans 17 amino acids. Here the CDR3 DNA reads TGTGCCAGCAGCTTGGGGACTAGCGGGATGAGGGGGGATACGCAGTATTTT. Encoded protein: CASSLGTSGMRGDTQYF.

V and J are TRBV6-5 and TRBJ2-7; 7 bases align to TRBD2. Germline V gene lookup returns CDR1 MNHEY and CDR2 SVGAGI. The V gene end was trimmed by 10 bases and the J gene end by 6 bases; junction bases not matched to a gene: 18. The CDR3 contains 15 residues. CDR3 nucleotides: TGTGCCAACCAAGGGAGGGGCAGGGAAACGTCCGAGCAGTACTTC. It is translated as CANQGRGRETSEQYF.

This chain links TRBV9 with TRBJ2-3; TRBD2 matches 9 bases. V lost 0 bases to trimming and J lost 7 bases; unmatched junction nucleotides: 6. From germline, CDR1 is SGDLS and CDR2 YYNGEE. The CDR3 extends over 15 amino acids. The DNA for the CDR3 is TGTGCCAGCAGCGTAGCTGCGGGGGGGCGTCATACGCAGTATTTT. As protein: CASSVAAGGRHTQYF.

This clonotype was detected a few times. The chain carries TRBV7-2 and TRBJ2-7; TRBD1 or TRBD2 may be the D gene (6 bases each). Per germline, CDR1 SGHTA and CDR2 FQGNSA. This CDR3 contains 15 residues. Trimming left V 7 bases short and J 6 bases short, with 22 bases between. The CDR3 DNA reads TGTGCCAGCACCCTAGGGGGGAGTACAGGGCGCGAGCAGTACTTC. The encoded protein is CASTLGGSTGREQYF.

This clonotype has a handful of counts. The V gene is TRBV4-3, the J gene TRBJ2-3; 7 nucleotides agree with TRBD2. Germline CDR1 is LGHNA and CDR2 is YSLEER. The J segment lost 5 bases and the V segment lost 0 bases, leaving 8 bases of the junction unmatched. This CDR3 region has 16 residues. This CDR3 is CASSQDEGGPKDTQYF. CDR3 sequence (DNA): TGCGCCAGCAGCCAAGATGAGGGAGGGCCGAAAGATACGCAGTATTTT.

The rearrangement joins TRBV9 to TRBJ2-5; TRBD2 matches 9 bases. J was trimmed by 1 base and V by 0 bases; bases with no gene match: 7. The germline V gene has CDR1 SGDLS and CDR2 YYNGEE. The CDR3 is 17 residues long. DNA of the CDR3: TGTGCCAGCAGCGTAGGGGGTAGCGGGGGCTCCCAAGAGACCCAGTACTTC. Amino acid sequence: CASSVGGSGGSQETQYF.

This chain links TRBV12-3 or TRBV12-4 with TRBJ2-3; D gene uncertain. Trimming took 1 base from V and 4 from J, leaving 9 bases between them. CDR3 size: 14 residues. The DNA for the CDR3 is TGTGCCAGCAGTTTAGTGGGAAGCCCAGATACGCAGTATTTT. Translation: CASSLVGSPDTQYF.

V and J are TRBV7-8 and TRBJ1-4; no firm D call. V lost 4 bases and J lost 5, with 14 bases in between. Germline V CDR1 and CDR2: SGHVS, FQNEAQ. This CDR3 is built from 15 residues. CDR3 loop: CASSSPADSNEKLFF. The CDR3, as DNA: TGTGCCAGCAGCTCCCCCGCGGATTCAAATGAAAAACTGTTTTTT.

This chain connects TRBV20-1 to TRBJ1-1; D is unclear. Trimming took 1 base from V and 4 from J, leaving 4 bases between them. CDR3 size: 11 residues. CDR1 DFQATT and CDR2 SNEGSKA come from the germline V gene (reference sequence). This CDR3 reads CSARVVTEAFF. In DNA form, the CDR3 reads TGCAGTGCTAGAGTGGTCACTGAAGCTTTCTTT.

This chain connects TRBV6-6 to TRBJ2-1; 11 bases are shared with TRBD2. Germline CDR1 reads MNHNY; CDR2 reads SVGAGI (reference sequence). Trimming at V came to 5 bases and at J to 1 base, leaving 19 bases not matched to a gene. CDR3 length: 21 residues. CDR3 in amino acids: CASSKRGTRGLAVGSYNEQFF. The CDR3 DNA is TGTGCCAGCAGTAAACGAGGAACCCGGGGACTAGCGGTAGGGTCCTACAATGAGCAGTTCTTC.

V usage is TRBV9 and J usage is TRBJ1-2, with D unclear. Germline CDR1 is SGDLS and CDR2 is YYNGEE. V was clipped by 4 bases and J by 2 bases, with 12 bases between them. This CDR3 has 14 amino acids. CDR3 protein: CASSQTTDNYGYTF. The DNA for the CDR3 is TGTGCCAGCAGCCAAACTACGGACAACTATGGCTACACCTTC. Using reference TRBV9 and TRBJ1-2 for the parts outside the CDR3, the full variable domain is DSGVTQTPKHLITATGQRVTLRCSPRSGDLSVYWYQQSLDQGLQFLIQYYNGEERAKGNILERFSAQQFPDLHSELNLSSLELGDSALYFCASSQTTDNYGYTFGSGTRLTVV.

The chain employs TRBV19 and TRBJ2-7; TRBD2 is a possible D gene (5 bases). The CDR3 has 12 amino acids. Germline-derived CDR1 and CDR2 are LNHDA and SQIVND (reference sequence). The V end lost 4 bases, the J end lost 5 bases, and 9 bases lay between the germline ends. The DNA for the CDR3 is TGTGCCAGTAGTACACCGGGGAACGAGCAGTACTTC. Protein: CASSTPGNEQYF.

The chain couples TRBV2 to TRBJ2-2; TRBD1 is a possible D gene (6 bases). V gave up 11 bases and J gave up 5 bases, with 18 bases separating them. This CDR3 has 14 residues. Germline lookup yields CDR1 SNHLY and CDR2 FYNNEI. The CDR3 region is CAGNEGVETGELFF. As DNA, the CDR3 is TGTGCCGGGAACGAGGGGGTGGAGACCGGGGAGCTGTTTTTT. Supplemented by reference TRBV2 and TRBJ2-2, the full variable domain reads EPEVTQTPSHQVTQMGQEVILRCVPISNHLYFYWYRQILGQKVEFLVSFYNNEISEKSEIFDDQFSVERPDGSNFTLKIRSTKLEDSAMYFCAGNEGVETGELFFGEGSRLTVL.

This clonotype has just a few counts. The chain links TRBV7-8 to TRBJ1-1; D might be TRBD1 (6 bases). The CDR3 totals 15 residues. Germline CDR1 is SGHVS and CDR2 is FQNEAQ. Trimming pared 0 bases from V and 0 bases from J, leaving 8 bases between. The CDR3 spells CASSLAGTMNTEAFF. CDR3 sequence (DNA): TGTGCCAGCAGCTTAGCCGGGACAATGAACACTGAAGCTTTCTTT.

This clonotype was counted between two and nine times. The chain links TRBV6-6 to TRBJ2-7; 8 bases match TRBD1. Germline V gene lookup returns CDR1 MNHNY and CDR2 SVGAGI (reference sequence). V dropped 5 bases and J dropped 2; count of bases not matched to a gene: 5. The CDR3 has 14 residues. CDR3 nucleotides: TGTGCCAGCAGTGCACCGGGACAGGCCTACGAGCAGTACTTC. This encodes CASSAPGQAYEQYF.

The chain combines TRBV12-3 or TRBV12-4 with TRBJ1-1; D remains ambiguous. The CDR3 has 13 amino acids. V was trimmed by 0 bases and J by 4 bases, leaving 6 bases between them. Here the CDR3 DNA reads TGTGCCAGCAGTTTAGCCAGGACCACTGAAGCTTTCTTT. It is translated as CASSLARTTEAFF.

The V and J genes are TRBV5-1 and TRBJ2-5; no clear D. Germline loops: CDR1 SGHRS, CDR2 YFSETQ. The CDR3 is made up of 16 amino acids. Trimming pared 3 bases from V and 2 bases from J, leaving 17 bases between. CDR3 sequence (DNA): TGCGCCAGCAGCTCAAACCTGCCAGGATCTCAAGAGACCCAGTACTTC. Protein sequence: CASSSNLPGSQETQYF.

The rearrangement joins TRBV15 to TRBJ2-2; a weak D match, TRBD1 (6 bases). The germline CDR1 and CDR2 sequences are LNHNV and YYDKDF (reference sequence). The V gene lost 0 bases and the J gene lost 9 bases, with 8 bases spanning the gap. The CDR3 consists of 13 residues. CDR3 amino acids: CATSRDRGRELFF. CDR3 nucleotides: TGTGCCACCAGCAGAGATAGGGGGAGGGAGCTGTTTTTT.

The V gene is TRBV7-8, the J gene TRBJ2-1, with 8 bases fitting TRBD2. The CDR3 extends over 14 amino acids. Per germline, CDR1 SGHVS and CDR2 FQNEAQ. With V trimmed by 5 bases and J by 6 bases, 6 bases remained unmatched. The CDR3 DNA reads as TGTGCCAGCAGCCCAATGAGCGGGAGCAATGAGCAGTTCTTC. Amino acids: CASSPMSGSNEQFF.